One and the same sample provided the 26 T cell receptor beta chains below, sequenced in a study of blood T cells in healthy people across ages. For the second PCR, which ran for about 6 to 11 cycles, a sample-barcoded 5' primer and a J-beta primer mix were used. MiXCR, run by TCRdb on the 5' RACE reads, gives a single entry per CDR3 protein. The sample holds some 900,000 distinct CDR3 sequences, about 44% seen once. What was sequenced was blood. Every receptor here comes from a man between 25 and 39 years old in good health.

This chain links TRBV24-1 with TRBJ2-5; possibly TRBD1 or TRBD2 for D (6 bases each). Germline V gene sequence: CDR1 KGHDR, CDR2 SFDVKD. The ends were cut back, 5 bases at V and 5 bases at J, with 11 bases in the middle. The CDR3 spans 13 residues. The CDR3 sequence: CATSGGAVETQYF. Written as DNA, the CDR3 is TGTGCCACCAGTGGGGGGGCCGTTGAGACCCAGTACTTC.

The CDR3 region is CASSVGGGYSNQPQHF. The DNA of the CDR3 is TGTGCCAGCAGCGTAGGCGGGGGGTATAGCAATCAGCCCCAGCATTTT. The rearrangement links TRBV7-2 to TRBJ1-5; D is perhaps TRBD1 (5 bases). Deletions cut 5 bases from V and 0 bases from J, with 14 bases between. Germline lookup yields CDR1 SGHTA and CDR2 FQGNSA. The CDR3 is 16 residues long.

This chain connects TRBV6-6 to TRBJ1-2; unclear D gene. Between the trimmed V and J ends, which lost 0 bases and 2 bases, there was a span of 10 bases. The CDR3 extends over 15 amino acids. Germline V gene sequence: CDR1 MNHNY, CDR2 SVGAGI (reference sequence). The CDR3 DNA reads TGTGCCAGCAGTTACTCGACTGGGTCCAACTATGGCTACACCTTC. Its translation: CASSYSTGSNYGYTF.

On this clonotype: The junction departs from germline at one end; a sequencing error may be responsible. The gene calls are TRBV12-3 or TRBV12-4 and TRBJ2-7; 8 nucleotides agree with TRBD1. The CDR3 spans 15 residues. CDR3 protein: CASTLWGTGTYEQYF. The CDR3 DNA is TGTGCCAGCACTTTATGGGGGACAGGTACCTACGAGCAGTACTTC.

With respect to this clonotype: The conserved phenylalanine or tryptophan is not found at the CDR3 terminus, so this likely reflects a read error. This rearrangement joins TRBV30 to TRBJ2-4; D is uncertain. The DNA end is a closer match to TRBJ2-7, so the J assignment may be wrong. CDR1 is GTSNPN and CDR2 is SVGIG in the germline V gene (reference sequence). The CDR3 sequence is 12 residues long. This CDR3 reads CAWSNPVYEQYY. CDR3 DNA sequence: TGTGCCTGGAGTAATCCCGTCTACGAGCAGTACTAC.

This clonotype has only a few counts. The chain combines TRBV6-2 or TRBV6-3 with TRBJ2-7; 7 nucleotides match TRBD1. The CDR3 spans 13 residues. Germline V gives CDR1 MNHEY, CDR2 SVGEGT. Trimming cost V 11 bases and J 2 bases; bases outside gene matches: 9. Written as DNA, the CDR3 is TGTGCCTGCCGTAAGGGACAGACCTACGAGCAGTACTTC. Its translation is CACRKGQTYEQYF.

This clonotype is a singleton in its sample. The genes are TRBV4-3 and TRBJ2-6; D may be TRBD1 (5 bases). CDR1 is LGHNA, CDR2 YSLEER, per germline. V dropped 0 bases and J dropped 0 bases, with 9 bases sitting between them. The CDR3 spans 17 residues. CDR3 in amino acids: CASSQDQGRSGANVLTF. The CDR3 DNA follows: TGCGCCAGCAGCCAAGATCAGGGCCGCTCTGGGGCCAACGTCCTGACTTTC.

The chain joins TRBV28 to TRBJ2-7, with D unclear. CDR1 is MDHEN and CDR2 is SYDVKM in the germline V gene. This CDR3 has 12 amino acids. V was pared by 4 bases and J by 2 bases, with 6 bases between. CDR3 in amino acids: CASSSNPYEQYF. CDR3 nucleotides: TGTGCCAGCAGTTCAAATCCCTACGAGCAGTACTTC.

This clonotype was recorded a few times. The rearrangement uses TRBV3-1 and TRBJ2-7; maybe TRBD1 (5 bases). CDR1 and CDR2 from the germline V gene are LGHDT and YNNKEL (reference sequence). The CDR3 is 16 residues long. V gave up 0 bases and J gave up 5 bases, with 17 bases separating them. As DNA, the CDR3 is TGTGCCAGCAGCCAAGAAATAGGGCAGGGAAGCCACGAGCAGTACTTC. Translating gives CASSQEIGQGSHEQYF.

There are many counts of this clonotype. The chain carries TRBV5-6 and TRBJ2-7; the match to TRBD1 covers 9 bases. The CDR3 is 14 residues long. V dropped 6 bases and J dropped 2; count of bases not matched to a gene: 6. The V gene's germline CDR1 is SGHDT and CDR2 YYEEEE. CDR3 loop: CASTRDRVTYEQYF. CDR3 coding DNA: TGTGCCAGCACCCGGGACAGGGTGACCTACGAGCAGTACTTC.

There are a few counts of this clonotype. This chain links TRBV29-1 with TRBJ2-7; 7 nucleotides agree with TRBD1. Germline trimming cut 3 bases from V and 5 bases from J; bases unmatched to any gene: 7. This CDR3 region has 13 residues. Germline values: CDR1 SQVTM, CDR2 ANQGSEA. CDR3 loop: CSVDRGTVHEQYF. In DNA, the CDR3 is TGCAGCGTTGACAGGGGGACCGTCCACGAGCAGTACTTC.

V and J are TRBV11-3 and TRBJ2-1, with D perhaps matching TRBD1 or TRBD2 (5 bases each). The CDR3 contains 16 residues. CDR1 is SGHNT, CDR2 YENEEA, per germline. The V end was cut by 5 bases, the J end by 2 bases, with 16 bases between. The DNA for the CDR3 is TGTGCCAGCAGCCCCAGGGTACGGGACGCCTACAATGAGCAGTTCTTC. This sequence encodes CASSPRVRDAYNEQFF.

This rearrangement joins TRBV12-3 or TRBV12-4 to TRBJ2-3, with D perhaps TRBD1 (5 bases). V dropped 3 bases and J dropped 9 bases, with 13 bases sitting between them. This CDR3 comprises 13 residues. The DNA of the CDR3 is TGTGCCAGCAGTTTTTACAGGAGCAAAACGCAGTATTTT. Amino acids: CASSFYRSKTQYF.

The table lists this clonotype with a few counts. A clone one base away is much larger, so this may be a read error. The chain has TRBV20-1 and TRBJ2-5, with TRBD2 identical over 9 bases. The CDR3 has 13 residues. The ends lost 5 bases at V and 11 bases at J; junction bases unmatched: 12. Germline V gives CDR1 DFQATT, CDR2 SNEGSKA (reference sequence). The CDR3 DNA is TGCAGTGCTTCCGGGACTAGCATCGATGAGCAGTACTTC. This gives the protein CSASGTSIDEQYF.

This clonotype was seen a few times. At one of its ends the junction is not consistent with the germline gene, which may arise from a read error. The chain has TRBV29-1 and TRBJ2-1; 7 bases align to TRBD1. The CDR3 spans 15 residues. The germline V gene has CDR1 SQVTM and CDR2 ANQGSEA. The CDR3 DNA follows: TGCAGCGTCGCCCCGACAGGGCACTCCTCCAATGAGCAGTTCTTC. Translating it yields CSVAPTGHSSNEQFF.

The chain combines TRBV7-9 with TRBJ2-1, with D perhaps TRBD1 (6 bases). Deletions cut 5 bases from V and 7 bases from J, with 12 bases between. There are 13 residues in the CDR3. Germline assignment: CDR1 SEHNR and CDR2 FQNEAQ (reference sequence). The DNA of the CDR3 is TGTGCCAGCAGCAGCCAGGGGTGGAATGAGCAGTTCTTC. Residues: CASSSQGWNEQFF.

Remarks on this clonotype: The junction departs from the called germline gene at one end, perhaps through a read error. The chain uses TRBV4-1 and TRBJ1-2; tentative D call: TRBD1 (5 bases). Germline CDR1 MGHRA, CDR2 YSYEKL. The CDR3 contains 17 residues. As DNA, the CDR3 is TGCACCAGCAGCCGGACCGAGGATGACAGTTGGGGAAGTGGCTACACCTTC. Protein: CTSSRTEDDSWGSGYTF.

The chain combines TRBV6-5 with TRBJ2-3; perhaps D is TRBD1 or TRBD2 (6 bases each). Germline CDR1 MNHEY, CDR2 SVGAGI. V lost 8 bases, J lost 5 bases, and 17 bases lay in between. The length of the CDR3 is 14 residues. CDR3 DNA: TGTGCCAGCGGAGATCGGGGGCCGAAAGATACGCAGTATTTT. It yields the protein CASGDRGPKDTQYF.

This clonotype was seen only a few times. The chain links TRBV5-1 to TRBJ1-1; 9 bases are a match to TRBD1. CDR3 length equals 16 residues. V shed 4 bases and J 0 bases; nucleotides not matched to a gene: 7. Per the germline V gene, CDR1 is SGHRS and CDR2 is YFSETQ. CDR3 loop: CASSEGQGLMNTEAFF. Written as DNA, the CDR3 is TGCGCCAGCAGCGAGGGACAGGGTCTCATGAACACTGAAGCTTTCTTT.

The chain recombines TRBV11-2 with TRBJ2-5; 8 nucleotides agree with TRBD2. Germline CDR1 and CDR2: SGHAT and FQNNGV. J lost 5 bases, V lost 3 bases, and 11 bases had no gene match. This CDR3 region has 16 residues. For the CDR3, the DNA is TGTGCCAGCAGCTTCTATACGGGGGGGCCGGAGGAGACCCAGTACTTC. Its translation: CASSFYTGGPEETQYF. The variable domain in full, with the rest retrieved from reference TRBV11-2 and TRBJ2-5, is EAGVAQSPRYKIIEKRQSVAFWCNPISGHATLYWYQQILGQGPKLLIQFQNNGVVDDSQLPKDRFSAERLKGVDSTLKIQPAKLEDSAVYLCASSFYTGGPEETQYFGPGTRLLVL.

This clonotype occurred a few times. V is TRBV6-5 and J is TRBJ2-4; 7 nucleotides line up with TRBD1. The better agreement between TRBJ2-7 and the DNA end casts doubt on the J call. The CDR3 covers 17 residues. CDR1 and CDR2 (germline): MNHEY, SVGAGI. CDR3 region: CASSYSNTGTATYEQYF. CDR3 sequence (DNA): TGTGCCAGCAGTTACTCGAACACCGGGACAGCTACCTACGAGCAGTACTTC.

The V and J genes are TRBV5-1 and TRBJ2-7; tentatively, D is TRBD2 (5 bases). The J call could be wrong; TRBJ2-4 is a better fit for the DNA end. The CDR3 is 16 amino acids. Germline V gene lookup returns CDR1 SGHRS and CDR2 YFSETQ. The CDR3 is CASSRYITGSINIQYF. The CDR3 bases are TGCGCCAGCAGCCGCTATATTACGGGGAGCATAAACATTCAGTACTTC.

V and J are TRBV7-2 and TRBJ1-6; a weak D match, TRBD1 (6 bases). From germline, CDR1 is SGHTA and CDR2 FQGNSA. V lost 5 bases, J lost 8 bases, and 10 bases lay in between. The CDR3 sequence is 13 residues long. The CDR3 bases are TGTGCCAGCAGCGAAGGACAGTATTCACCCCTCCACTTT. Protein: CASSEGQYSPLHF.

This clonotype was counted only a few times. The gene calls are TRBV12-3 or TRBV12-4 and TRBJ2-3; 9 bases are a match to TRBD2. Unmatched junction bases numbered 9, after V lost 5 bases and J lost 6 bases. CDR3 length: 15 residues. The CDR3 nucleotides read TGTGCCAGCAGTAACCCGGGACTAGCCTACGATACGCAGTATTTT. Encoded protein: CASSNPGLAYDTQYF.

The rearrangement uses TRBV11-3 and TRBJ2-5; D not resolved. The better agreement between TRBJ2-7 and the DNA end casts doubt on the J call. Germline CDR1 reads SGHNT; CDR2 reads YENEEA. The CDR3 consists of 14 residues. CDR3 region: CASSLDLGKYEQYF. The CDR3 DNA sequence: TGTGCCAGCAGCTTAGATCTAGGGAAGTACGAGCAGTACTTC.

The sample holds a few counts of this clonotype. The chain uses TRBV28 and TRBJ2-7, with D uncertain. CDR1 MDHEN and CDR2 SYDVKM come from the germline V gene. V was shortened by 5 bases and J by 6 bases, with 14 bases between the two germline ends. The CDR3 runs 13 residues. The CDR3 region has the DNA TGTGCCAGCAGTCCCCGGGTGGGCCTCGAGCAGTACTTC. It encodes CASSPRVGLEQYF. The variable domain in full, with the rest retrieved from reference TRBV28 and TRBJ2-7, is DVKVTQSSRYLVKRTGEKVFLECVQDMDHENMFWYRQDPGLGLRLIYFSYDVKMKEKGDIPEGYSVSREKKERFSLILESASTNQTSMYLCASSPRVGLEQYFGPGTRLTVT.